The clone carrying this T cell receptor (beta chain) came up many times. No antigen is known for it. The authors produced cDNA by 5'RACE using 10-nucleotide random UMIs. Over 200 million TCR-beta sequences (from 15-18 subjects) were yielded by each sequencing run. Via MiXCR, TCRdb re-called the 5' RACE reads, giving one row per CDR3 protein. The profile shows 45,000 to 65,000 distinct CDR3 sequences, 4.2% of them singletons. The CDR3 consists of 13 residues. CDR1 and CDR2 from the germline V gene are DFQATT and SNEGSKA (reference sequence). Trimming took 3 bases from V and 4 from J, leaving 10 bases between them. Unsorted libraries used 2 million PBMCs kept at -80 degrees C. The data derive from a study of neurological immune-mediated disorders. Study-level findings and limits: Across subjects, no CDR3 amino acid sequence appeared in expanded clones of more than one subject, a finding that suggested private repertoires in all groups.

The sequenced sample was PBMCs. The clonotype comes from a man in his fifties with multiple sclerosis. V usage is TRBV20-1 and J usage is TRBJ2-1; D is perhaps TRBD2 (6 bases). This chain's CDR3 is CSASLATYNEQFF. In nucleotides, the CDR3 is TGCAGTGCTAGTCTAGCGACGTACAATGAGCAGTTCTTC.